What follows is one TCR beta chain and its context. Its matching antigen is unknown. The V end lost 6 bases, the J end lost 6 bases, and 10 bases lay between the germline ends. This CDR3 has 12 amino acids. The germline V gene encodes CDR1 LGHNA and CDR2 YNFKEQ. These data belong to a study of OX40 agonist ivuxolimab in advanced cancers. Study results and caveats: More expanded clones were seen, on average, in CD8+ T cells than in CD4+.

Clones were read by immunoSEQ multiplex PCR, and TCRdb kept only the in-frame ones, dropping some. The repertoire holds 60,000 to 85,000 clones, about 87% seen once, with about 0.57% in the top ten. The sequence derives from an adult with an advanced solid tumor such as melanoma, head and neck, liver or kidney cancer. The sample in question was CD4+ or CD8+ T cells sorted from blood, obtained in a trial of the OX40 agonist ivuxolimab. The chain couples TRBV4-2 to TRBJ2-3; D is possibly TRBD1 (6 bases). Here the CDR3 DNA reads TGTGCCAGCAGGAGTACAGGGGATACGCAGTATTTT. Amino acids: CASRSTGDTQYF.